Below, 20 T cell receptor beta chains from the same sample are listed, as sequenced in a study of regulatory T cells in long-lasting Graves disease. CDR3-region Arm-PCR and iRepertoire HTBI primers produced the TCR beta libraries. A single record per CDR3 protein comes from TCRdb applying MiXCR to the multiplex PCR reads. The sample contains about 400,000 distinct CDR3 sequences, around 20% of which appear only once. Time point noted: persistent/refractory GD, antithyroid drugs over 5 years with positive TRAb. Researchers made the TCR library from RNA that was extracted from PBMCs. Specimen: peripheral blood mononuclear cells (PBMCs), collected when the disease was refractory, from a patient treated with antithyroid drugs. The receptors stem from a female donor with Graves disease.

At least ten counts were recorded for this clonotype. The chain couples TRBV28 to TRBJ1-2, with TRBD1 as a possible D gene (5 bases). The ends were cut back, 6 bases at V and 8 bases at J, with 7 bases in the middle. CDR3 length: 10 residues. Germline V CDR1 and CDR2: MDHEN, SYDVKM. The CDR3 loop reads CASRGDGYTF. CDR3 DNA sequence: TGTGCCAGCAGGGGGGACGGCTACACCTTC.

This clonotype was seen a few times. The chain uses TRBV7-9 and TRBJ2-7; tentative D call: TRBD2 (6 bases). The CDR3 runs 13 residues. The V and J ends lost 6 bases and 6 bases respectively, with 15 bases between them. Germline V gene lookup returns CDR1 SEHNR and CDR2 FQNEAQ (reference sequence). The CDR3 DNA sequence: TGTGCCAGCAGTGGAGGGAACGGGGGCGAGCAGTACTTC. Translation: CASSGGNGGEQYF.

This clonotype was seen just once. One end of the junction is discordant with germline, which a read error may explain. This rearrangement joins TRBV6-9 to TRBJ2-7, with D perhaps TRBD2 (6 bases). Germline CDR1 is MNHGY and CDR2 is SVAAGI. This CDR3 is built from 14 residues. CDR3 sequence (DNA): TGTACCAGCAGTTACAGTTTAGCGGTCGGGGAGCAGTACTTC. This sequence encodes CTSSYSLAVGEQYF.

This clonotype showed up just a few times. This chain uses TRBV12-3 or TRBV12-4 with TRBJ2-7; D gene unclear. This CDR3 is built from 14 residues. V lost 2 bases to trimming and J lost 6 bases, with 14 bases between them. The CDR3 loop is CASSLLRLSREQYF. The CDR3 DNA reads TGTGCCAGCAGTTTATTAAGACTGTCTCGCGAGCAGTACTTC.

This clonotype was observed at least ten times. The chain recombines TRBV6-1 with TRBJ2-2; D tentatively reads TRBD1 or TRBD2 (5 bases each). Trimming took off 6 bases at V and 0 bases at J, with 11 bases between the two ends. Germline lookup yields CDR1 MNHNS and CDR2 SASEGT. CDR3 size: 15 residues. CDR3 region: CASRVGAANTGELFF. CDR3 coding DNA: TGTGCCAGCAGAGTCGGGGCAGCGAACACCGGGGAGCTGTTTTTT.

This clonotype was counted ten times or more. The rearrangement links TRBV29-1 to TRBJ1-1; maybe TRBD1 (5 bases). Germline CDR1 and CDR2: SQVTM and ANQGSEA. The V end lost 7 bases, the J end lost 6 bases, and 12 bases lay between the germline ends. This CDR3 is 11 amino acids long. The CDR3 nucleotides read TGCAGCGGGGCAGGGAGCGCTGAAGCTTTCTTT. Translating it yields CSGAGSAEAFF.

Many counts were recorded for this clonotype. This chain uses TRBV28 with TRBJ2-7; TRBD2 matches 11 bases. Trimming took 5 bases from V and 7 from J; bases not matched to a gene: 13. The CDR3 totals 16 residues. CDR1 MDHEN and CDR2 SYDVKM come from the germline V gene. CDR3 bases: TGTGCCAGCAGTGAGGAGGGACTAGCGGCTATTAGAGAGCAGTACTTC. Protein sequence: CASSEEGLAAIREQYF.

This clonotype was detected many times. CDR3 loop: CGTLAEARETQYF. The CDR3 DNA reads TGTGGAACACTGGCGGAGGCCAGGGAGACCCAGTACTTC. The chain employs TRBV6-1 and TRBJ2-5; tentatively, D is TRBD2 (5 bases). The CDR3 sequence is 13 residues long. Germline CDR1 MNHNS, CDR2 SASEGT.

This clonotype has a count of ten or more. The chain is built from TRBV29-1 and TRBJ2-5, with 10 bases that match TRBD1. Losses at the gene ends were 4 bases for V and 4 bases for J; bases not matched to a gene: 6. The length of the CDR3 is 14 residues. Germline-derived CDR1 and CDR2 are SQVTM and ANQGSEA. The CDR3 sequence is CSVGQGQGRETQYF. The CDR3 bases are TGCAGCGTTGGGCAGGGACAGGGGAGAGAGACCCAGTACTTC.

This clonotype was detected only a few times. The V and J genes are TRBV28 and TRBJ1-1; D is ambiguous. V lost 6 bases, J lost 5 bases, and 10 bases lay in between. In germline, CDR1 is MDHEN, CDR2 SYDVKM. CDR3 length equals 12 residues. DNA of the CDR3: TGTGCCAGCAGCTCTGGATGGACTGAAGCTTTCTTT. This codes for CASSSGWTEAFF.

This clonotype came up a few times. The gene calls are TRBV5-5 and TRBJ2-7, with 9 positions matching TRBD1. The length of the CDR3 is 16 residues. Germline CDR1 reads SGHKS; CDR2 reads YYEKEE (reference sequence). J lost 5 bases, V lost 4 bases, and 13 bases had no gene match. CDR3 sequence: CASSKYRTGATHEQYF. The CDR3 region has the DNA TGTGCCAGCAGCAAATACAGGACAGGGGCGACCCACGAGCAGTACTTC. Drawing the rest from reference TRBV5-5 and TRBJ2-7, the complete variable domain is DAGVTQSPTHLIKTRGQQVTLRCSPISGHKSVSWYQQVLGQGPQFIFQYYEKEERGRGNFPDRFSARQFPNYSSELNVNALLLGDSALYLCASSKYRTGATHEQYFGPGTRLTVT.

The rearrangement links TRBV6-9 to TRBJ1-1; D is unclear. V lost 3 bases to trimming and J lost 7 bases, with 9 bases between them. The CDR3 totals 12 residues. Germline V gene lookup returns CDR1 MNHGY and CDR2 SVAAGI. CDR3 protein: CASSYFTDEAFF. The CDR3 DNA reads TGTGCCAGCAGTTACTTTACCGATGAAGCTTTCTTT.

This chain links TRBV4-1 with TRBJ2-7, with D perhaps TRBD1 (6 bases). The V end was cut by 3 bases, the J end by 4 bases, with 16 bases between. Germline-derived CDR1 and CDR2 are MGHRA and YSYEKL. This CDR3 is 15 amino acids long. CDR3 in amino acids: CASSHTQGPKYEQYF. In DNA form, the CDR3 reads TGCGCCAGCAGCCACACACAGGGTCCTAAGTACGAGCAGTACTTC.

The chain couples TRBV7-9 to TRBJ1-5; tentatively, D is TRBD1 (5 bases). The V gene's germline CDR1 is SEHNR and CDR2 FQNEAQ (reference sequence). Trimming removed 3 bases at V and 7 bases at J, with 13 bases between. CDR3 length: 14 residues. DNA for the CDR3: TGTGCCAGCAGCTTGGGGACGGTTGGGCAGCCCCAGCATTTT. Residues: CASSLGTVGQPQHF. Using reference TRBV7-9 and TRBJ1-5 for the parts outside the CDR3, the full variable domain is DTGVSQNPRHKITKRGQNVTFRCDPISEHNRLYWYRQTLGQGPEFLTYFQNEAQLEKSRLLSDRFSAERPKGSFSTLEIQRTEQGDSAMYLCASSLGTVGQPQHFGDGTRLSIL.

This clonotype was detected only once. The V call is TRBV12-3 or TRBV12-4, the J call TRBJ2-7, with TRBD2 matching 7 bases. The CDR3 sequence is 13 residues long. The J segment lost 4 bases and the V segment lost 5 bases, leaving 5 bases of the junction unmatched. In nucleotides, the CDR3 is TGTGCCAGCAGTGTAATCGGGGGGTACGAGCAGTACTTC. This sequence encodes CASSVIGGYEQYF.

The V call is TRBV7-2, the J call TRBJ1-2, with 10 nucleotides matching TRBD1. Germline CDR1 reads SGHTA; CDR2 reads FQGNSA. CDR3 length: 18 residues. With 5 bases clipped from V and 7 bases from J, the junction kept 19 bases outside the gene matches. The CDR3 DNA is TGTGCCAGCAGCGATCACCGGGACAGGGGTTACCCGAGGTTTGGCTACACCTTC. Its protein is CASSDHRDRGYPRFGYTF.

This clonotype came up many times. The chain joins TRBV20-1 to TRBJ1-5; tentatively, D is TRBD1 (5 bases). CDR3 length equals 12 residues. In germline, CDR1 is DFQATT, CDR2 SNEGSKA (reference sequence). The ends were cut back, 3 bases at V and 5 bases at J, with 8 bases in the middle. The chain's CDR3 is CSASRADQPQHF. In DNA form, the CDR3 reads TGCAGTGCTAGCAGGGCCGATCAGCCCCAGCATTTT.

This CDR3 is CASSQDRAGTGVQETQYF. The CDR3 bases are TGCGCCAGCAGCCAAGATCGGGCAGGAACTGGGGTTCAAGAGACCCAGTACTTC. The V gene is TRBV4-3, the J gene TRBJ2-5; D not resolved. Trimming shortened V by 0 bases and J by 2 bases, and 19 bases separated the two germline ends. The CDR3 sequence is 18 residues long. The V gene's germline CDR1 is LGHNA and CDR2 YSLEER.

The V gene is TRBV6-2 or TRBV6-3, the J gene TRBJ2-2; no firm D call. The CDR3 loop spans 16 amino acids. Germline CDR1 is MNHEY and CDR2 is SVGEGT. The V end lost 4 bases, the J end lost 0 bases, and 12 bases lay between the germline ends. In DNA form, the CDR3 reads TGTGCCAGCAGTTGCCGACGCCAACCGAACACCGGGGAGCTGTTTTTT. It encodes CASSCRRQPNTGELFF.

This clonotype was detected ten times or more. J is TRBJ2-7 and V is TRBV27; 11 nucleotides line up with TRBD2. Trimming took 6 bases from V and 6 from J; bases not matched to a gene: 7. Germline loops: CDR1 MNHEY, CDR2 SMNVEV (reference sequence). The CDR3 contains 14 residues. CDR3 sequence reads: CASRETSGIGEQYF. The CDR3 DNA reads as TGTGCCAGCAGGGAGACTAGCGGGATAGGCGAGCAGTACTTC.